Shown below are 12 T cell receptor beta chains from a single sample sequenced in a study of T cell responses to AZD1222 COVID-19 vaccine. The method was immunoSEQ multiplex PCR; TCRdb's version includes in-frame clones alone and lacks a portion of them. The profile covers around 180,000 clones, with 80% to 90% appearing a single time and approximately 6.9% taken by the ten largest. Specimen: peripheral blood, collected on day 0 of AZD1222 vaccination. The source of these receptors is an adult in good health.

The gene calls are TRBV7-8 and TRBJ2-3; no reliable D call. Germline V gene lookup returns CDR1 SGHVS and CDR2 FQNEAQ. The CDR3 has 14 amino acids. V was trimmed by 2 bases and J by 2 bases, leaving 8 bases between them. This chain's CDR3 is CASSLPDSTDTQYF. CDR3 coding DNA: TGTGCCAGCAGCTTACCCGATTCCACAGATACGCAGTATTTT.

This clone was detected once. The chain links TRBV7-8 to TRBJ2-7; TRBD2 is a possible D gene (5 bases). V was cut by 3 bases and J by 1 base, with 7 bases left in between. The CDR3 is 13 residues long. CDR1 and CDR2 (germline): SGHVS, FQNEAQ. CDR3 amino acids: CASSLGESYEQYV. DNA for the CDR3: TGTGCCAGCAGCTTGGGAGAATCCTACGAGCAGTACGTC.

The V gene is TRBV2, the J gene TRBJ1-3, with 8 bases identical to TRBD1. CDR1 is SNHLY, CDR2 FYNNEI, per germline. V shed 6 bases, J shed 4 bases, and the junction held 11 bases outside the gene matches. The CDR3 spans 16 residues. For the CDR3, the DNA is TGTGCCAGCAGGGGGGATTCCGGGACAGGCGGAAACACCATATATTTT. Residues: CASRGDSGTGGNTIYF.

Turning to this clone: This could be a read error, since a much larger clone is one nucleotide away. Other DNA sequences of this sample code for an identical CDR3. This chain joins TRBV9 and TRBJ1-1, with 8 bases matching TRBD1. The CDR3 runs to 15 residues. The V gene's germline CDR1 is SGDLS and CDR2 YYNGEE. The CDR3 loop reads CASSSTGQGGTEAFF. The CDR3 DNA follows: TGTGCCAGCAGCTCAACAGGACAGGGTGGCACTGAAGCTTTTTTT. Full variable domain (outside the CDR3, taken from reference TRBV9 and TRBJ1-1): DSGVTQTPKHLITATGQRVTLRCSPRSGDLSVYWYQQSLDQGLQFLIQYYNGEERAKGNILERFSAQQFPDLHSELNLSSLELGDSALYFCASSSTGQGGTEAFFGQGTRLTVV.

The gene calls are TRBV4-1 and TRBJ1-6, with a tentative D call TRBD1 (6 bases). V lost 4 bases and J lost 4, with 14 bases in between. The germline V gene encodes CDR1 MGHRA and CDR2 YSYEKL. This CDR3 contains 16 residues. Here the CDR3 DNA reads TGCGCCAGCAGCCGAAGGACAGAAGAATATAATTCACCCCTCCACTTT. This translates into CASSRRTEEYNSPLHF.

This chain uses TRBV29-1 with TRBJ2-7; tentative D call: TRBD1 (6 bases). V was cut by 1 base and J by 4 bases, with 14 bases left in between. CDR1 is SQVTM, CDR2 ANQGSEA, per germline. CDR3 length: 14 residues. The CDR3 nucleotides read TGCAGCGTTGAAGGGGCAGGGGTGGGGTACGAGCAGTACTTC. Protein: CSVEGAGVGYEQYF.

The chain employs TRBV28 and TRBJ1-6; D gene ambiguous. This CDR3 is 12 amino acids long. V was cut by 2 bases and J by 10 bases, with 6 bases left in between. The germline CDR1 and CDR2 sequences are MDHEN and SYDVKM. CDR3 region: CASSLQRSPLHF. CDR3 sequence (DNA): TGTGCCAGCAGTTTACAACGCTCACCCCTCCACTTT.

The chain employs TRBV6-1 and TRBJ2-5; TRBD1 agrees at 8 bases. The CDR3 extends over 18 amino acids. The V gene's germline CDR1 is MNHNS and CDR2 SASEGT. Trimming at V came to 1 base and at J to 2 bases, leaving 12 bases not matched to a gene. The CDR3 bases are TGTGCCAGCAGTGAAGGGACCACAGGGGGTCCTTTACAAGAGACCCAGTACTTC. It encodes CASSEGTTGGPLQETQYF.

This sequence joins TRBV18 and TRBJ2-1; D might be TRBD1 or TRBD2, each matching 5 bases. The CDR3 has 15 amino acids. The ends were cut back, 2 bases at V and 6 bases at J, with 14 bases in the middle. Germline CDR1 reads KGHSH; CDR2 reads LQKENI. The CDR3: CASSPAAGTPNEQFF. DNA of the CDR3: TGTGCCAGCTCACCAGCGGCAGGGACCCCCAATGAGCAGTTCTTC.

The chain combines TRBV6-5 with TRBJ1-6; D gene ambiguous. Germline assignment: CDR1 MNHEY and CDR2 SVGAGI. This CDR3 has 15 residues. Between the trimmed V and J ends, which lost 6 bases and 6 bases, there was a span of 15 bases. The CDR3 DNA follows: TGTGCCAGCAGCATAACCCCTTTCACTAATTCACCCCTCCACTTT. It codes for CASSITPFTNSPLHF.

The genes are TRBV6-5 and TRBJ2-7; 11 bases are shared with TRBD1. V shed 6 bases and J 7 bases; nucleotides not matched to a gene: 8. This CDR3 comprises 14 residues. In germline, CDR1 is MNHEY, CDR2 SVGAGI. CDR3 region: CASRDRGLLVEQYV. The CDR3 DNA reads TGTGCCAGCAGGGACAGGGGGCTCTTGGTGGAGCAGTACGTC.

The V call is TRBV7-9, the J call TRBJ1-1; D not certain. The CDR3 is made up of 13 amino acids. Trimming pared 1 base from V and 5 bases from J, leaving 8 bases between. The germline CDR1 and CDR2 sequences are SEHNR and FQNEAQ (reference sequence). CDR3 region: CASSLGFGTEAFF. The CDR3 DNA sequence: TGTGCCAGCAGCTTAGGGTTTGGTACTGAAGCTTTCTTT.